The 3 T cell receptor beta chains below come from one sample, sequenced in a study of blood T cell repertoires in COVID-19. Generated by immunoSEQ multiplex PCR, the TCRdb table keeps only in-frame clones and is missing some. Here the sample spans approximately 270,000 clones, 70% to 90% being singletons. Sequenced material: peripheral blood. The receptors were gathered from a human donor with COVID-19, enrolled during active disease. The donor label of this sample is uncertain.

This chain links TRBV7-9 with TRBJ2-3; 16 bases map to TRBD2. Germline lookup yields CDR1 SEHNR and CDR2 FQNEAQ (reference sequence). J lost 4 bases, V lost 5 bases, and 9 bases had no gene match. This CDR3 has 18 residues. CDR3 in amino acids: CASSPGTSGRARADTQYF. In DNA, the CDR3 is TGTGCCAGCAGCCCCGGGACTAGCGGGAGGGCCAGGGCAGATACGCAGTATTTT.

Comments on this clone: Other DNA sequences in this sample translate to the same CDR3. The rearrangement links TRBV9 to TRBJ1-6, with 10 bases lining up with TRBD1. J gave up 7 bases and V 4 bases, and 5 bases lay outside the gene matches. CDR3 size: 15 residues. Germline values: CDR1 SGDLS, CDR2 YYNGEE. For the CDR3, the DNA is TGTGCCAGCAGCAGAGGGGACAGGGGAAATTCACCCCTCCACTTT. Translated, it gives CASSRGDRGNSPLHF.

The chain combines TRBV5-1 with TRBJ1-2; D remains ambiguous. This CDR3 region has 14 residues. Deletions cut 0 bases from V and 8 bases from J, with 14 bases between. The germline V gene has CDR1 SGHRS and CDR2 YFSETQ. Here the CDR3 reads CASSLEGSRGGYTF. The CDR3 DNA reads as TGCGCCAGCAGCTTGGAGGGCAGCCGAGGGGGCTACACCTTC.